Sequencing of this T cell receptor (beta chain) was carried out in a study of cytomegalovirus exposure and HLA in healthy donors. This clone showed up just once. In the PCR, 60 Vbeta and 13 Jbeta primers were used. Produced via immunoSEQ multiplex PCR; TCRdb's table is partial and in-frame only. The table includes 150,000 to 200,000 clones, roughly 82% detected once. The sequenced sample was PBMCs. The sequence was obtained from a man aged 45-65 years in good health and CMV-seropositive.

The CDR3 coding sequence is TGTGCCAGCAGCTTAAGACAGGGAGACGGTGGCTACACCTTC. This encodes CASSLRQGDGGYTF. This chain connects TRBV11-1 to TRBJ1-2; 7 bases are a match to TRBD1. From germline, CDR1 is SGHAT and CDR2 FQDESV (reference sequence). Germline trimming cut 2 bases from V and 7 bases from J; bases unmatched to any gene: 7. The CDR3 length is 14 residues.